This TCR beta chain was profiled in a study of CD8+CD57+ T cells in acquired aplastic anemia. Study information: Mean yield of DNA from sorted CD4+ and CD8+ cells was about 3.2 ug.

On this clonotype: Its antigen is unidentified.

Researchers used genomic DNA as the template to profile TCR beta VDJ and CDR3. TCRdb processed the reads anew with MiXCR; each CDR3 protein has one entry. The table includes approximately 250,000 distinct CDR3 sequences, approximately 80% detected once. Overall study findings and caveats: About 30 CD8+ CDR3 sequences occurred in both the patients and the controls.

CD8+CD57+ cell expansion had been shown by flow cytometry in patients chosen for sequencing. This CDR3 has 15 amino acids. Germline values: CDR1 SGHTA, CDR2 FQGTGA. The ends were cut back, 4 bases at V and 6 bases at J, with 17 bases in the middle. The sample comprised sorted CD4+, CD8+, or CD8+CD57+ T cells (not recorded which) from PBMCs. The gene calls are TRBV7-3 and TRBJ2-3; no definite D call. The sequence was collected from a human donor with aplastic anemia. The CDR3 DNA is TGTGCCAGCAGCTGGTCTTGGTTCATCGGTGATACGCAGTATTTT. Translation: CASSWSWFIGDTQYF.